These T cell receptor beta chains were read from a single sample in a study of cytomegalovirus exposure and HLA in healthy donors. The repertoire was sequenced with immunoSEQ multiplex PCR; TCRdb's copy has only in-frame clones and lacks some. The sample has 140,000 to 150,000 clones; roughly a tenth are singletons. What was sequenced was PBMCs. The receptors were sampled from a male donor in good health and CMV-seronegative. Both conserved end residues are part of each CDR3. A D gene is named only where the DNA matches it firmly. Clone size is shown for a subset of rows, as once, few, many or a class of expanded clone.

cdr3_length d_call j_call clone_size v_call cdr3_nt cdr3_aa
15 - TRBJ2-2 few TRBV29-1 TGCAGCGTTGTACTCGGACAATCGAACACCGGGGAGCTGTTTTTT CSVVLGQSNTGELFF
15 TRBD2 TRBJ2-2 few TRBV28 TGTGCCAGCACTCTTGGGAGGGTAAACACCGGGGAGCTGTTTTTT CASTLGRVNTGELFF
14 - TRBJ1-4 - TRBV6-5 TGTGCCAGCAGGTCGGGCAGGGGAGGGGAAAAACTGTTTTTT CASRSGRGGEKLFF
16 TRBD2 TRBJ2-7 few TRBV18 TGTGCCAGCTCACAAGCTAGCGGGGGGCCGACCTACGAGCAGTACTTC CASSQASGGPTYEQYF
15 - TRBJ2-1 - TRBV7-7 TGTGCTAGCAGTCGGGACTTTAGCTCCTACAATGAGCAGTTCTTC CASSRDFSSYNEQFF
19 TRBD2 TRBJ2-3 - TRBV4-2 TGTGCCAGCAGCCAAGAACTAGCGGGGGCAACCTACTCCACAGATACGCAGTATTTT CASSQELAGATYSTDTQYF
14 - TRBJ1-2 - TRBV7-3 TGTGCCAGCAGCTCGAGGTGGAGGGGGGGTGGCTACACCTTC CASSSRWRGGGYTF
15 - TRBJ2-3 - TRBV7-2 TGTGCCAGCAGCTTAGCCTATATCAACACAGATACGCAGTATTTT CASSLAYINTDTQYF
15 TRBD1 TRBJ1-2 - TRBV7-9 TGTGCCAGCAGCTCTCCGCACGACAGGGGTAATGGCTACACCTTC CASSSPHDRGNGYTF
12 TRBD2 TRBJ2-7 - TRBV27 TGTGCCAGCACTAGCGGGGGGAGAGAGCAGTACTTC CASTSGGREQYF
13 - TRBJ1-1 - TRBV7-9 TGTGCCAGCAGCCCCGACAGGTACACTGAAGCTTTCTTT CASSPDRYTEAFF
15 TRBD2 TRBJ2-7 few TRBV7-2 TGTGCCAGCAGCTTAGCGGACGGCGGGAGTTACGAGCAGTACTTC CASSLADGGSYEQYF
13 - TRBJ1-1 few TRBV9 TGTGCCAGCAGCGTCGGGTACCAGACTGAAGCTTTCTTT CASSVGYQTEAFF
16 TRBD1 TRBJ1-6 - TRBV27 TGTGCCAGCAGTTCTCAAACAGGGGGCGGCAATTCACCCCTCCACTTT CASSSQTGGGNSPLHF
16 - TRBJ1-6 - TRBV27 TGTGCCAGCAGTTTACAGGGATGGGGATATAATTCACCCCTCCACTTT CASSLQGWGYNSPLHF
14 - TRBJ1-1 - TRBV27 TGTGCCAGCAGTTTACGAGGGGGTTACACTGAAGCTTTCTTT CASSLRGGYTEAFF
12 - TRBJ2-1 - TRBV5-1 TGCGCCAGCAGCTTGGTAAACAATGAGCAGTTCTTC CASSLVNNEQFF
13 - TRBJ2-7 - TRBV28 TGTGCCAGCAGTGGGAGGAGCTCCTACGAGCAGTACTTC CASSGRSSYEQYF
14 - TRBJ2-7 few TRBV19 TGTGCCAGTAGTATAGTAGCGTCATCCTACGAGCAGTACTTC CASSIVASSYEQYF
16 - TRBJ1-4 - TRBV6-5 TGTGCCAGCAGTTACCGGGCAACCGCCCGGGGTGAAAAACTGTTTTTT CASSYRATARGEKLFF
15 TRBD1 TRBJ1-1 few TRBV5-1 TGCGCCAGCAGCCGGAGCAGGGGGATGAACACTGAAGCTTTCTTT CASSRSRGMNTEAFF
15 - TRBJ2-3 - TRBV7-9 TGTGCCAGCAGCCCCAGAGGGAGGTCGGGAGATACGCAGTATTTT CASSPRGRSGDTQYF
16 - TRBJ2-3 - TRBV6-4 TGTGCCAGCAGTCCATCGGACAGAGGACGCACAGATACGCAGTATTTT CASSPSDRGRTDTQYF
15 TRBD2 TRBJ2-7 few TRBV6-5 TGTGCCAGCAGTCACGGACTAGAATTAGGCTACGAGCAGTACTTC CASSHGLELGYEQYF
15 TRBD1 TRBJ2-7 - TRBV7-8 TGTGCCAGCAGCTGGGCATCGACAGGGGTGGGGGAGCAGTACTTC CASSWASTGVGEQYF
12 - TRBJ2-7 - TRBV5-4 TGTGCCAGCAGCGGGGACTCTCTAGAGCAGTACTTC CASSGDSLEQYF
12 TRBD1 TRBJ2-7 - TRBV29-1 TGCAGCGGCGGACAGGGTTCCTACGAGCAGTACTTC CSGGQGSYEQYF
15 TRBD2 TRBJ2-3 few TRBV27 TGTGCCAGCAGTTCACTAGCGTCCGGGGAGGGTACGCAGTATTTT CASSSLASGEGTQYF
13 TRBD1 TRBJ1-5 - TRBV28 TGTGCCAGCGGGGACAGGGGTTTTCAGCCCCAGCATTTT CASGDRGFQPQHF
15 TRBD1 TRBJ2-1 - TRBV7-2 TGTGCCAGCAGCCTACGGACAGGGGCCTACAATGAGCAGTTCTTC CASSLRTGAYNEQFF
14 - TRBJ1-6 - TRBV18 TGTGCCAGCTCACCGACAGGTTTTAATTCACCCCTCCACTTT CASSPTGFNSPLHF
17 TRBD1 TRBJ1-5 - TRBV7-2 TGTGCCAGCAGCTTAGCGTGGACAGGGGGCTGGGGGCAGCCCCAGCATTTT CASSLAWTGGWGQPQHF
14 - TRBJ1-1 few TRBV2 TGTGCCAGCAGTGTCGGCAGGGGTGCCACTGAAGCTTTCTTT CASSVGRGATEAFF
14 - TRBJ2-2 few TRBV30 TGTGCCTGGAGAGAGATGTCGGACACCGGGGAGCTGTTTTTT CAWREMSDTGELFF
15 - TRBJ2-3 - TRBV5-1 TGCGCCAGCAGCTCGACAGGAGTTCGCACAGATACGCAGTATTTT CASSSTGVRTDTQYF
15 TRBD1 TRBJ1-1 few TRBV6-5 TGTGCCAGCAGTTATCCGGGACAGGGGGATACTGAAGCTTTCTTT CASSYPGQGDTEAFF
12 - TRBJ2-7 few TRBV28 TGTGCCAGCAAGCAAACAGGGAACGAGCAGTACTTC CASKQTGNEQYF
16 - TRBJ2-7 few TRBV5-1 TGCGCCAGCAGCTCGGCAGGCCTCTACATTGTCAACGAGCAGTACTTC CASSSAGLYIVNEQYF
15 TRBD1 TRBJ2-1 - TRBV7-2 TGTGCCAGCAGACCACAGGGGAGACGCTACAATGAGCAGTTCTTC CASRPQGRRYNEQFF
15 TRBD2 TRBJ2-1 few TRBV4-3 TGCGCCAGCAGCCCCCTGGGACTAGTTGACAATGAGCAGTTCTTC CASSPLGLVDNEQFF
16 - TRBJ2-3 - TRBV6-4 TGTGCCAGCAGTGACTACTCCGGGACTAGCACAGATACGCAGTATTTT CASSDYSGTSTDTQYF
14 - TRBJ2-3 - TRBV28 TGTGCCAGCAGTCCTCGGGTGCGCACAGATACGCAGTATTTT CASSPRVRTDTQYF
15 - TRBJ2-7 - TRBV7-8 TGTGCCAGCAGCTTAGAAGGGAGCGCATTGCCCGAGCAGTACTTC CASSLEGSALPEQYF
14 - TRBJ2-7 few TRBV2 TGTGCCAGCATTCACAGGGCTGGGTCCTACGAGCAGTACTTC CASIHRAGSYEQYF
15 TRBD2 TRBJ2-7 few TRBV27 TGTGCCAGCAGTTTACTAGCGGGGGGTAGCGACGAGCAGTACTTC CASSLLAGGSDEQYF
13 - TRBJ1-2 - TRBV9 TGTGCCAGCAGCGTAGCCCCGGGACTGGGCTACACCTTC CASSVAPGLGYTF
16 - TRBJ2-4 few TRBV5-4 TGTGCCAGCAGCTTGCCCGCAGGCCCGACCAAAAACATTCAGTACTTC CASSLPAGPTKNIQYF
13 - TRBJ1-2 few TRBV11-3 TGTGCCAGCAGCGGGGAACAGGGCTATGGCTACACCTTC CASSGEQGYGYTF
17 TRBD1 TRBJ1-5 few TRBV7-2 TGTGCCAGCAGCTTGGACAGGGGACTAGTGTATGGTCGGCCCCAGCATTTT CASSLDRGLVYGRPQHF
13 - TRBJ1-2 - TRBV30 TGTGCCTGGAGGGGAGTCGGTGGGTATGGCTACACCTTC CAWRGVGGYGYTF
14 TRBD1 TRBJ2-7 few TRBV6-6 TGTGCCAGCAGTCCGAGGGGGCCGGTGGGGGAGCAGTACTTC CASSPRGPVGEQYF
13 TRBD1 TRBJ2-7 few TRBV30 TGTGCCTGGATCGGGACAGCAACCTACGAGCAGTACTTC CAWIGTATYEQYF
14 - TRBJ2-7 - TRBV5-1 TGCGCCAGCAGCTGGGTGACAGGAACCTACGAGCAGTACTTC CASSWVTGTYEQYF